This entry concerns a single TCR beta chain. This sample was taken from a study of cytomegalovirus exposure and HLA in healthy donors. The PCR used 60 Vbeta and 13 Jbeta primers. The data were produced by immunoSEQ multiplex PCR, yet TCRdb's version contains in-frame clones alone and is incomplete. The sample gives about 130,000 clones, more than 70% of which show up once; 2% to 2.5% is in the top ten. The V gene's germline CDR1 is MNHEY and CDR2 SVGAGI. V gave up 7 bases and J gave up 3 bases; unmatched junction bases: 6. This CDR3 comprises 14 residues. This TCR was sampled from a man younger than 45 in good health and CMV-seronegative. V gene TRBV6-5 combines with J gene TRBJ2-5, with TRBD1 matching over 9 bases. Sequenced: PBMCs. The CDR3: CASTSDRGEETQYF. CDR3 DNA sequence: TGTGCCAGCACCTCCGACAGGGGGGAAGAGACCCAGTACTTC.